This TCR beta chain was sequenced in a study of T cell repertoires in cytomegalovirus infection. Looking at the study overall: Recently identified HLA-C-restricted and well-studied HLA-B-restricted CMV epitopes were used. Indicated by public TCR beta signatures were CMV infection and matching HLA type.

The V and J ends lost 1 base and 4 bases respectively, with 10 bases between them. This CDR3 has 14 residues. The V gene's germline CDR1 is SGHTA and CDR2 FQGNSA. This clonotype occurred many times. Its antigen is as yet unknown. TCRdb re-called the reads with MiXCR, one entry per CDR3 protein. Of about 830,000 distinct CDR3 sequences detected, 32% appear once; the ten largest clones hold about an eighth. Regarding the study as a whole: Clonotype analysis showed dominance of the ex vivo response by HLA-C-restricted CMV-specific TCR beta clonotypes. CMV carriers with the relevant HLA were identified by cumulative public TCR beta family frequency.

The TCR was taken from a human donor in good health (CMV status not recorded). Some clones in this sample may be carry-over from other donors' samples. Sequencing used cultured CD8+ T cells from PBMCs, obtained from culture after CMV antigen stimulation. The chain employs TRBV7-2 and TRBJ1-1; no reliable D call. The CDR3 nucleotides are TGTGCCAGCAGCTTAGACGAGGGTCCCACTGAAGCTTTCTTT. Translating gives CASSLDEGPTEAFF.